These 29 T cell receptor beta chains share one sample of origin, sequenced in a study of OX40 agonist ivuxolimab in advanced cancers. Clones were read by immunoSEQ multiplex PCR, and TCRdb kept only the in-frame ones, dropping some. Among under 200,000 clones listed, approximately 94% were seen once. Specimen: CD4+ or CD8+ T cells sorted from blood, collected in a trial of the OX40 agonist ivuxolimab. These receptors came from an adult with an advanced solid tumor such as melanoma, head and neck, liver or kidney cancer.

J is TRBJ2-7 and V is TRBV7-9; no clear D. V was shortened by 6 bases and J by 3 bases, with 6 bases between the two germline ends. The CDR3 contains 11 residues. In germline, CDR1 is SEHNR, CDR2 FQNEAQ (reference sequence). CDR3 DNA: TGTGCCAGCAGTACCGACTACGAGCAGTACTTC. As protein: CASSTDYEQYF.

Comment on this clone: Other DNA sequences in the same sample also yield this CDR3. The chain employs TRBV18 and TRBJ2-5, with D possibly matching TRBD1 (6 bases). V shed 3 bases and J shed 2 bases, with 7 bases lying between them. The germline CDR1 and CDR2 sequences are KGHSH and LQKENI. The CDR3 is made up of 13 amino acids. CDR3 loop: CASSPGQQETQYF. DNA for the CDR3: TGTGCCAGCTCACCCGGACAGCAAGAGACCCAGTACTTC.

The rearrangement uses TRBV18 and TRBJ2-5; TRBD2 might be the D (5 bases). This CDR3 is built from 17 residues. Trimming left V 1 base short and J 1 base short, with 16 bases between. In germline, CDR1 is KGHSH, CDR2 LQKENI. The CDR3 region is CASSPRTGTSAQETQYF. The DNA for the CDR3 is TGTGCCAGCTCACCACGGACGGGAACTAGTGCCCAAGAGACCCAGTACTTC.

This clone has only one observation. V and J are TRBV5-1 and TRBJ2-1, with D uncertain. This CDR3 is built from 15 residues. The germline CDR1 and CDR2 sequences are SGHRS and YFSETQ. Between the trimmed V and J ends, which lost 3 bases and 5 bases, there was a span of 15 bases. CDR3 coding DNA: TGCGCCAGCAGCTCGACCTCGGATCCACACAATGAGCAGTTCTTC. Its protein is CASSSTSDPHNEQFF. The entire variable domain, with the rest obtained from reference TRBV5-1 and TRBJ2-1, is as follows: KAGVTQTPRYLIKTRGQQVTLSCSPISGHRSVSWYQQTPGQGLQFLFEYFSETQRNKGNFPGRFSGRQFSNSRSEMNVSTLELGDSALYLCASSSTSDPHNEQFFGPGTRLTVL.

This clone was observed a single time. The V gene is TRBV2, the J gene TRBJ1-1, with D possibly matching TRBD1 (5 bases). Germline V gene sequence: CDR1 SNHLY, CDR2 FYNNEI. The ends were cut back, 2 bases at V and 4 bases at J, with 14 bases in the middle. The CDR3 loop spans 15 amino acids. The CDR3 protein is CASSESGAPGTEAFF. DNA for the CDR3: TGTGCCAGCAGTGAAAGCGGGGCGCCAGGCACTGAAGCTTTCTTT.

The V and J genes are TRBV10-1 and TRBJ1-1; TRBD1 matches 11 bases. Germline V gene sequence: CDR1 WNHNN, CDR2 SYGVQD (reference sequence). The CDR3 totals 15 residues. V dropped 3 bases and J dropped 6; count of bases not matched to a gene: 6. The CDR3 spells CASSERTGGSAEAFF. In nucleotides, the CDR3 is TGCGCCAGCAGTGAACGGACAGGGGGCTCCGCTGAAGCTTTCTTT.

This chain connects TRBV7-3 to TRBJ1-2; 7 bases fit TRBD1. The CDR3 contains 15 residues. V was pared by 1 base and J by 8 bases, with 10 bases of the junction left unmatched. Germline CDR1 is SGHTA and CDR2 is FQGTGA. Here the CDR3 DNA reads TGTGCCAGCAGCTTAAATGAGGGGGCGCGGGCCGGCTACACCTTC. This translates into CASSLNEGARAGYTF.

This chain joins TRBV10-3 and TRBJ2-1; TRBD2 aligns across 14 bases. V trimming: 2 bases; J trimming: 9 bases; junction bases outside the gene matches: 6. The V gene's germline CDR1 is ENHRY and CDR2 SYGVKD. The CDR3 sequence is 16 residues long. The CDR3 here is CAISELGTSGSIEQFF. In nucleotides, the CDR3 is TGTGCCATCAGTGAGCTCGGGACTAGCGGGAGCATTGAGCAGTTCTTC.

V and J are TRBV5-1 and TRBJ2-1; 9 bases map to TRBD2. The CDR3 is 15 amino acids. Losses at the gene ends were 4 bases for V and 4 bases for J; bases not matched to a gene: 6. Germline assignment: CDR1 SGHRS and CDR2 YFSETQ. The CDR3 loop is CASSASGGLYNEQFF. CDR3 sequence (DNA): TGCGCCAGCAGCGCCAGCGGGGGGCTTTACAATGAGCAGTTCTTC.

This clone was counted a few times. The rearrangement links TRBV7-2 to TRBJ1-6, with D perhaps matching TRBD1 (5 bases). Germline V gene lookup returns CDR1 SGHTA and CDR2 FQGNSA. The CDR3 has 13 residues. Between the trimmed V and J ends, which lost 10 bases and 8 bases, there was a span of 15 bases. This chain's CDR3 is CATGAQGDSPLHF. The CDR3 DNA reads TGTGCCACCGGGGCCCAGGGTGATTCACCCCTCCACTTT.

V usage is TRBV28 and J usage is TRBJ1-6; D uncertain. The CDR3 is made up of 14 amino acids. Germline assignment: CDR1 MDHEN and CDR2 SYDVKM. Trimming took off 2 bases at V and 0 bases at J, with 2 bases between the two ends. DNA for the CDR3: TGTGCCAGCAGTTTAGCCTCCTATAATTCACCCCTCCACTTT. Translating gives CASSLASYNSPLHF.

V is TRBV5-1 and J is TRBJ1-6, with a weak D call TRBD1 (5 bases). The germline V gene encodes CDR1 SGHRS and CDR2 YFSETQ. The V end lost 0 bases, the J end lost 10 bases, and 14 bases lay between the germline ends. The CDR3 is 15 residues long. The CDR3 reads CASSLVAGVESPLHF. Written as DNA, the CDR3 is TGCGCCAGCAGCTTGGTGGCGGGGGTCGAGTCACCCCTCCACTTT.

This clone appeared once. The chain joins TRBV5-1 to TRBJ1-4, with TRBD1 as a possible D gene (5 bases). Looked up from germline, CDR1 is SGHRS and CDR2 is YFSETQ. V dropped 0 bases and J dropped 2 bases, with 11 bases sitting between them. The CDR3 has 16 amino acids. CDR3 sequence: CASSLGDRSTNEKLFF. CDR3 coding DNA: TGCGCCAGCAGCTTGGGAGACAGAAGCACTAATGAAAAACTGTTTTTT.

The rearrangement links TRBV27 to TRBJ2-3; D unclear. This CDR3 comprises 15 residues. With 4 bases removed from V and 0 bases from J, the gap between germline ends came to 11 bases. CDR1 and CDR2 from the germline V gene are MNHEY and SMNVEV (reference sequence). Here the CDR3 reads CASSSLTLSTDTQYF. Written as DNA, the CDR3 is TGTGCCAGCAGTTCTCTGACCCTTAGCACAGATACGCAGTATTTT.

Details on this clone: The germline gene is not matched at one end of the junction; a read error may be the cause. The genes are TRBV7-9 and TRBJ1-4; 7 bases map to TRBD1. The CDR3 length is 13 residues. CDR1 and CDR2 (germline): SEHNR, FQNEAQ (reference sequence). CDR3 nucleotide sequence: TGTGCCAGCAGTACAGGGGAAGCTGAAAAACTGCTTTTT. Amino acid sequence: CASSTGEAEKLLF.

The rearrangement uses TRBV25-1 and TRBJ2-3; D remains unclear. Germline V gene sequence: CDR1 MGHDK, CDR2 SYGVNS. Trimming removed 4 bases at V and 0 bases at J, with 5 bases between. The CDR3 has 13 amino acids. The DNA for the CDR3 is TGTGCCAGCAGTGCGCCAAGCACAGATACGCAGTATTTT. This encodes CASSAPSTDTQYF.

The CDR3 protein is CASSPETGVYEQYF. The CDR3 DNA is TGTGCCAGCAGCCCCGAGACAGGGGTTTACGAGCAGTACTTC. V is TRBV28 and J is TRBJ2-7; 8 bases match TRBD1. The CDR3 sequence is 14 residues long. Germline trimming cut 6 bases from V and 4 bases from J; bases unmatched to any gene: 8. Per germline, CDR1 MDHEN and CDR2 SYDVKM.

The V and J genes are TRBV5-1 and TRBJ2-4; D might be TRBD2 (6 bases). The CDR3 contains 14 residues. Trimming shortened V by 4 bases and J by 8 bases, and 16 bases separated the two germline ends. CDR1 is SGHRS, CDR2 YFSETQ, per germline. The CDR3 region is CASSPTAGEDIQYF. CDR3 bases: TGCGCCAGCAGCCCGACAGCTGGGGAGGACATTCAGTACTTC.

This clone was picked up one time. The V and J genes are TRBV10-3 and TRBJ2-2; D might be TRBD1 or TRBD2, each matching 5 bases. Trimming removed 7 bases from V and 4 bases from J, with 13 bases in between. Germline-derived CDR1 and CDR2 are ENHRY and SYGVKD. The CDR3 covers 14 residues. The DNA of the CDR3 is TGTGCCATCACCGGGAACGGGACCACCGGGGAGCTGTTTTTT. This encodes CAITGNGTTGELFF.

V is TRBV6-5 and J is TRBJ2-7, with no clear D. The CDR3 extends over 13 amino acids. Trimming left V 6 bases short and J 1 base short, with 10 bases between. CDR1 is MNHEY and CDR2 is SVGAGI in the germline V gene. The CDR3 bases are TGTGCCAGCAGCGACCGGACGTCCTACGAGCAGTACTTC. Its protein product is CASSDRTSYEQYF.

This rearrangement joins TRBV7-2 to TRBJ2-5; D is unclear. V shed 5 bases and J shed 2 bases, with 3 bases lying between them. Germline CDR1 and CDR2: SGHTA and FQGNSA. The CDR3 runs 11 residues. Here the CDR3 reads CASSGQETQYF. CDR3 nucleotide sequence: TGTGCCAGCAGCGGTCAAGAGACCCAGTACTTC.

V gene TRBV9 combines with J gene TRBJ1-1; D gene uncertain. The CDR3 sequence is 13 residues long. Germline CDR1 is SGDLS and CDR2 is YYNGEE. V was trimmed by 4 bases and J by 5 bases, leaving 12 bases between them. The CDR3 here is CASSSSLGTEAFF. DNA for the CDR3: TGTGCCAGCAGCTCTTCCCTAGGGACTGAAGCTTTCTTT.

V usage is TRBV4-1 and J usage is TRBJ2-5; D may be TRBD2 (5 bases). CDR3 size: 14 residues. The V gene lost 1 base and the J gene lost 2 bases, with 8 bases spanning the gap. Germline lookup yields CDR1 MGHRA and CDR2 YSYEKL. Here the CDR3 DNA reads TGCGCCAGCAGCCAAGCGAGAGGGCAAGAGACCCAGTACTTC. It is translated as CASSQARGQETQYF.

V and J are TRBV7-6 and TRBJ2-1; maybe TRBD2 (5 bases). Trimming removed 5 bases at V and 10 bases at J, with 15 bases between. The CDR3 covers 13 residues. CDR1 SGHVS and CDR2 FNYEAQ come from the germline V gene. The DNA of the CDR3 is TGTGCCAGCAGCGCCCGGACTGAACGCGAGCAGTTCTTC. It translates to CASSARTEREQFF.

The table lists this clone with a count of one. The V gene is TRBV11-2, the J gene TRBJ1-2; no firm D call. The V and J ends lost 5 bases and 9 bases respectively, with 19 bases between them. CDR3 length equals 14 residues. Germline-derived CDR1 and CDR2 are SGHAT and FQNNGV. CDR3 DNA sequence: TGTGCCAGCAGCCTCCTTTCGCAGAAAGGCAGCTACACCTTC. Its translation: CASSLLSQKGSYTF.

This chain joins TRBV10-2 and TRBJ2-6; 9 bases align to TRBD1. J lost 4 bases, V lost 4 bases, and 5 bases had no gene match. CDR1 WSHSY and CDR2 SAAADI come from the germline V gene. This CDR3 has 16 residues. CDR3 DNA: TGCGCCAGCAGTGTCACAGGGGGCGCCGGGGCCAACGTCCTGACTTTC. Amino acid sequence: CASSVTGGAGANVLTF.

In DNA form, the CDR3 reads TGCGCCAGCAGCCTCCGACAGGGCCCAACTAATGAAAAACTGTTTTTT. Its protein product is CASSLRQGPTNEKLFF. V gene TRBV4-3 combines with J gene TRBJ1-4; 7 nucleotides line up with TRBD1. The V segment lost 4 bases and the J segment 0 bases; nucleotides outside the gene matches: 5. CDR3 size: 16 residues. CDR1 is LGHNA, CDR2 YSLEER, per germline.

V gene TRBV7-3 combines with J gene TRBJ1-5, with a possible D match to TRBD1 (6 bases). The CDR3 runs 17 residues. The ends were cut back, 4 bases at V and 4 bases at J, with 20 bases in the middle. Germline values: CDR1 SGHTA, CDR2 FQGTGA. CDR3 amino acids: CASSYRAVIVTNQPQHF. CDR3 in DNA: TGTGCCAGCAGCTACAGGGCGGTGATTGTAACTAATCAGCCCCAGCATTTT.

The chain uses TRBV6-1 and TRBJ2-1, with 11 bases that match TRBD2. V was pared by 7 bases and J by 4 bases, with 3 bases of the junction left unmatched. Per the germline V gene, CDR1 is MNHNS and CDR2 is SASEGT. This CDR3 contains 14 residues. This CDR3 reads CASTLAGGYNEQFF. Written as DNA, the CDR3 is TGTGCCAGCACCCTAGCGGGGGGTTACAATGAGCAGTTCTTC.